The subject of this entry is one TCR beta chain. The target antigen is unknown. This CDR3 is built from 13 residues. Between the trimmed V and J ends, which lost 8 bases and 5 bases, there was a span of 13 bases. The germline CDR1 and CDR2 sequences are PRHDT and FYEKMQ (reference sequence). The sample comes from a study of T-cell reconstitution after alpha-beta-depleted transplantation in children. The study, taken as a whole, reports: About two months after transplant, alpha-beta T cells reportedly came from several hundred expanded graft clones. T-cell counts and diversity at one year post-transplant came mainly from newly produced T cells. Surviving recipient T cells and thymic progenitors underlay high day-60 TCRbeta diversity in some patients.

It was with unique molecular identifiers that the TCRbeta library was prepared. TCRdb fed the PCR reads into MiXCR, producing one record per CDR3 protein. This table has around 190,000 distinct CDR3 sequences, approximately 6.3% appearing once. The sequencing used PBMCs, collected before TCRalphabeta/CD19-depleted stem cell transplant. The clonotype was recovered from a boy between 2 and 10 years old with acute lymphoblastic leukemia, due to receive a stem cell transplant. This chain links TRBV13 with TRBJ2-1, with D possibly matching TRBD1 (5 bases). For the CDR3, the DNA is TGTGCCAGCCTATATAGGGGAAACAATGAGCAGTTCTTC. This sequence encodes CASLYRGNNEQFF.